Following are 31 T cell receptor beta chains from one sample sequenced in a study of T cell responses to AZD1222 COVID-19 vaccine. The data were produced by immunoSEQ multiplex PCR, yet TCRdb's version contains in-frame clones alone and is incomplete. The sample yields 190,000 or so clones, roughly 92% seen once. The input for sequencing was peripheral blood, taken 28 days after the second AZD1222 dose. The source is an adult who received the AZD1222 COVID-19 vaccine.

The chain couples TRBV5-4 to TRBJ2-2; D possibly corresponds to TRBD1 (6 bases). V lost 4 bases and J 7 bases, leaving 26 bases between the germline ends. Germline V lookup: CDR1 SGHNT, CDR2 YYREEE (reference sequence). This CDR3 is 18 amino acids long. For the CDR3, the DNA is TGTGCCAGCAGCCCCGATTTAGCCTTTGGGGGCGCGGACGGGGAGCTGTTTTTT. Amino acid sequence: CASSPDLAFGGADGELFF. The whole variable domain, remainder taken from reference TRBV5-4 and TRBJ2-2, is ETGVTQSPTHLIKTRGQQVTLRCSSQSGHNTVSWYQQALGQGPQFIFQYYREEENGRGNFPPRFSGLQFPNYSSELNVNALELDDSALYLCASSPDLAFGGADGELFFGEGSRLTVL.

This chain connects TRBV7-8 to TRBJ1-1, with D perhaps TRBD1 (5 bases). The CDR3 consists of 11 residues. CDR1 is SGHVS and CDR2 is FQNEAQ in the germline V gene. Trimming took off 5 bases at V and 10 bases at J, with 11 bases between the two ends. Here the CDR3 DNA reads TGTGCCAGCAGCCCGGGACTCGGAGCTTTCTTT. It specifies CASSPGLGAFF.

This clone turned up a few times. This sequence joins TRBV28 and TRBJ1-5; tentative D call: TRBD1 (5 bases). Germline V gene sequence: CDR1 MDHEN, CDR2 SYDVKM. CDR3 size: 16 residues. V lost 2 bases and J 2 bases, leaving 13 bases between the germline ends. The CDR3 bases are TGTGCCAGCAGTTTAGTGGGACCCATAGGCAATCAGCCCCAGCATTTT. It translates to CASSLVGPIGNQPQHF.

The chain has TRBV11-1 and TRBJ2-2; D uncertain. Germline assignment: CDR1 SGHAT and CDR2 FQDESV (reference sequence). V lost 5 bases, J lost 4 bases, and 11 bases lay in between. The CDR3 loop spans 14 amino acids. DNA for the CDR3: TGTGCCAGCAGCATCCGCGGTGGCACCGGGGAGCTGTTTTTT. Protein: CASSIRGGTGELFF.

This clone was seen a single time. V is TRBV7-2 and J is TRBJ1-3, with a weak D call TRBD1 (6 bases). Germline V gene lookup returns CDR1 SGHTA and CDR2 FQGNSA. The CDR3 has 15 residues. The germline V and J ends were trimmed by 5 bases and 4 bases, with 15 bases remaining between them. CDR3 nucleotides: TGTGCCAGCAGCCTCTCAGGGGTACGCGGAAACACCATATATTTT. Translating it yields CASSLSGVRGNTIYF. Variable domain in full (rest from reference TRBV7-2 and TRBJ1-3): GAGVSQSPSNKVTEKGKDVELRCDPISGHTALYWYRQSLGQGLEFLIYFQGNSAPDKSGLPSDRFSAERTGGSVSTLTIQRTQQEDSAVYLCASSLSGVRGNTIYFGEGSWLTVV.

DNA of the CDR3: TGTGCCAGCAGTGAAGCCCGTGACAGGGGCGACGTCCTGACTTTC. This gives the protein CASSEARDRGDVLTF. The chain joins TRBV2 to TRBJ2-6, with 8 bases identical to TRBD1. Germline lookup yields CDR1 SNHLY and CDR2 FYNNEI. The CDR3 length is 15 residues. J lost 11 bases, V lost 0 bases, and 6 bases had no gene match. Full variable domain (outside the CDR3, taken from reference TRBV2 and TRBJ2-6): EPEVTQTPSHQVTQMGQEVILRCVPISNHLYFYWYRQILGQKVEFLVSFYNNEISEKSEIFDDQFSVERPDGSNFTLKIRSTKLEDSAMYFCASSEARDRGDVLTFGAGSRLTVL.

The V call is TRBV5-1, the J call TRBJ1-2; D not resolved. V lost 0 bases to trimming and J lost 3 bases, with 12 bases between them. Germline assignment: CDR1 SGHRS and CDR2 YFSETQ. The CDR3 is made up of 15 amino acids. CDR3 sequence (DNA): TGCGCCAGCAGCTTGGCCCTCGGGAATTACTATGGCTACACCTTC. Translation gives CASSLALGNYYGYTF.

This clone was detected only once. The chain has TRBV2 and TRBJ2-5, with D possibly matching TRBD1 (6 bases). Germline V gene data show CDR1 as SNHLY and CDR2 as FYNNEI. The CDR3 is 13 residues long. V lost 7 bases to trimming and J lost 5 bases, with 14 bases between them. CDR3 coding DNA: TGTGCCAGCACCACGAATCAGGGGGAGACCCAGTACTTC. Translating it yields CASTTNQGETQYF.

The chain combines TRBV6-5 with TRBJ1-5; D call uncertain. CDR3 size: 13 residues. Germline V CDR1 and CDR2: MNHEY, SVGAGI. Trimming shortened V by 6 bases and J by 3 bases, and 9 bases separated the two germline ends. This chain's CDR3 is CASSADANQPQHF. The DNA for the CDR3 is TGTGCCAGCAGCGCGGACGCCAATCAGCCCCAGCATTTT.

The J gene is TRBJ2-7, the V gene TRBV6-5; 8 bases map to TRBD1. CDR3 length: 13 residues. J lost 7 bases, V lost 5 bases, and 7 bases had no gene match. Germline V gives CDR1 MNHEY, CDR2 SVGAGI. The CDR3 DNA reads TGTGCCAGCAGTCCCAGACAGGGGAATGAGCAGTACTTC. It specifies CASSPRQGNEQYF.

A single count supports this clone. Other DNA sequences in this sample translate to the same CDR3. This chain links TRBV12-3 or TRBV12-4 with TRBJ1-5; D is undetermined. V dropped 4 bases and J dropped 2 bases, with 6 bases sitting between them. The CDR3 consists of 13 residues. The CDR3 DNA is TGTGCCAGCAGTTCTTGGGGCAATCAGCCCCAGCATTTT. Protein product: CASSSWGNQPQHF.

This sequence joins TRBV25-1 and TRBJ1-1; TRBD1 agrees at 9 bases. Germline CDR1 and CDR2: MGHDK and SYGVNS. This CDR3 comprises 14 residues. V shed 4 bases, J shed 3 bases, and the junction held 3 bases outside the gene matches. The CDR3 bases are TGTGCCAGCAGTGGGACAGGGGCTGACACTGAAGCTTTCTTT. Residues: CASSGTGADTEAFF.

The V gene is TRBV2, the J gene TRBJ1-5, with 11 nucleotides matching TRBD1. V shed 10 bases, J shed 0 bases, and the junction held 5 bases outside the gene matches. This CDR3 is 15 amino acids long. Germline V gene sequence: CDR1 SNHLY, CDR2 FYNNEI. CDR3 DNA: TGTGCCACCAAGGACAGGGGGCATAGCAATCAGCCCCAGCATTTT. Amino acids: CATKDRGHSNQPQHF.

In this sample, this clone turned up once. V and J are TRBV7-3 and TRBJ1-3; D is ambiguous. Between the trimmed V and J ends, which lost 5 bases and 0 bases, there was a span of 14 bases. Germline CDR1 SGHTA, CDR2 FQGTGA. This CDR3 comprises 16 residues. The CDR3 region has the DNA TGTGCCAGCAGCCCCGAGGGCCGCTTCTCTGGAAACACCATATATTTT. It encodes CASSPEGRFSGNTIYF.

The chain couples TRBV30 to TRBJ1-1; 12 nucleotides line up with TRBD1. Germline V CDR1 and CDR2: GTSNPN, SVGIG (reference sequence). This CDR3 contains 16 residues. V gave up 4 bases and J gave up 0 bases; unmatched junction bases: 6. CDR3 DNA: TGTGCCTGGAAATCCGGGACAGGGGGCATGAACACTGAAGCTTTCTTT. Translated, it gives CAWKSGTGGMNTEAFF.

The gene calls are TRBV5-6 and TRBJ1-2; no clear D. The length of the CDR3 is 16 residues. V was shortened by 0 bases and J by 3 bases, with 15 bases between the two germline ends. Germline V gene lookup returns CDR1 SGHDT and CDR2 YYEEEE. CDR3 region: CASSLAVVRRDYGYTF. As DNA, the CDR3 is TGTGCCAGCAGCTTGGCTGTCGTCAGGCGAGACTATGGCTACACCTTC.

The chain employs TRBV7-9 and TRBJ1-1; 7 bases map to TRBD1. This CDR3 region has 14 residues. The V segment lost 1 base and the J segment 4 bases; nucleotides outside the gene matches: 3. Per the germline V gene, CDR1 is SEHNR and CDR2 is FQNEAQ (reference sequence). The CDR3 sequence: CASSLEAGGTEAFF. The CDR3 nucleotides are TGTGCCAGCAGCTTAGAGGCAGGGGGCACTGAAGCTTTCTTT.

This chain links TRBV27 with TRBJ1-6, with D unclear. Germline V gene sequence: CDR1 MNHEY, CDR2 SMNVEV (reference sequence). V lost 7 bases to trimming and J lost 2 bases, with 12 bases between them. This CDR3 comprises 15 residues. CDR3 amino acids: CASTSGGTYNSPLHF. The CDR3, as DNA: TGTGCCAGCACGAGCGGAGGGACCTATAATTCACCCCTCCACTTT.

The chain has TRBV24-1 and TRBJ1-1, with D unresolved. Germline loops: CDR1 KGHDR, CDR2 SFDVKD. V was pared by 1 base and J by 4 bases, with 12 bases between. The CDR3 has 15 amino acids. The CDR3 protein is CATSDFPPMGTEAFF. DNA for the CDR3: TGTGCCACCAGTGATTTCCCACCAATGGGCACTGAAGCTTTCTTT.

To note about this clone: The same CDR3 also results from other DNA sequences found in this sample. The chain carries TRBV4-2 and TRBJ2-3; 9 nucleotides line up with TRBD2. Trimming at V came to 1 base and at J to 4 bases, leaving 0 bases not matched to a gene. The CDR3 has 14 amino acids. The germline gives CDR1 LGHNA, CDR2 YNFKEQ. Here the CDR3 DNA reads TGTGCCAGCAGCCAAGGCGGGGGGGCAGATACGCAGTATTTT. This translates into CASSQGGGADTQYF.

A few counts support this clone. The chain employs TRBV18 and TRBJ1-4, with D tentatively TRBD1 (6 bases). The CDR3 spans 14 residues. V dropped 6 bases and J dropped 4 bases, with 12 bases sitting between them. Germline V gene sequence: CDR1 KGHSH, CDR2 LQKENI. Here the CDR3 DNA reads TGTGCCAGCTCCCTCGGACAGAATAATGAAAAACTGTTTTTT. This codes for CASSLGQNNEKLFF.

This clone was seen only a few times. The chain uses TRBV6-5 and TRBJ2-7; the match to TRBD2 covers 9 bases. V was pared by 3 bases and J by 8 bases, with 14 bases of the junction left unmatched. Germline CDR1 MNHEY, CDR2 SVGAGI. The CDR3 has 16 amino acids. The CDR3, as DNA: TGTGCCAGCAGTTATGTATTCGGGACTAGCTCCCGGCAGCAGTACTTC. It codes for CASSYVFGTSSRQQYF.

The CDR3 sequence is CASSLSERVRGSYQETQYF. CDR3 DNA: TGTGCCAGCAGTTTATCTGAGCGCGTGCGGGGATCGTACCAAGAGACCCAGTACTTC. The chain carries TRBV28 and TRBJ2-5, with D perhaps matching TRBD2 (6 bases). The germline CDR1 and CDR2 sequences are MDHEN and SYDVKM. The CDR3 spans 19 residues. V was trimmed by 1 base and J by 0 bases, leaving 21 bases between them.

V and J are TRBV7-7 and TRBJ1-1; D is possibly TRBD1 (5 bases). The CDR3 is made up of 18 amino acids. Germline assignment: CDR1 SSHAT and CDR2 FNYEAQ (reference sequence). Between the trimmed V and J ends, which lost 5 bases and 0 bases, there was a span of 22 bases. The CDR3 DNA reads as TGTGCCAGCAGCCAATCTCCGGGGACCTCTGTAATGAACACTGAAGCTTTCTTT. Its protein is CASSQSPGTSVMNTEAFF.

V gene TRBV5-4 combines with J gene TRBJ1-1, with 7 bases that match TRBD1. Germline V gene lookup returns CDR1 SGHNT and CDR2 YYREEE (reference sequence). V was pared by 4 bases and J by 1 base, with 4 bases of the junction left unmatched. This CDR3 has 14 residues. In nucleotides, the CDR3 is TGTGCCAGCAGCGCGGGACAGACGAACACTGAAGCTTTCTTT. Translation: CASSAGQTNTEAFF.

The chain has TRBV7-9 and TRBJ2-1; TRBD2 agrees at 8 bases. The V gene end was trimmed by 2 bases and the J gene end by 0 bases; junction bases not matched to a gene: 6. The CDR3 runs to 17 residues. The germline V gene has CDR1 SEHNR and CDR2 FQNEAQ (reference sequence). Here the CDR3 reads CASSLLRLAGSYNEQFF. The CDR3 DNA follows: TGTGCCAGCAGCTTATTGAGGCTAGCGGGCTCCTACAATGAGCAGTTCTTC.

This chain links TRBV12-3 or TRBV12-4 with TRBJ2-7; D gene uncertain. This CDR3 has 13 residues. The germline V and J ends were trimmed by 0 bases and 5 bases, with 8 bases remaining between them. The CDR3 spells CASSLAGQDEQYF. The CDR3 bases are TGTGCCAGCAGTTTAGCAGGCCAGGACGAGCAGTACTTC.

The V and J genes are TRBV25-1 and TRBJ1-2, with 7 bases identical to TRBD1. Germline V CDR1 and CDR2: MGHDK, SYGVNS. The CDR3 loop spans 15 amino acids. V lost 3 bases to trimming and J lost 2 bases; unmatched junction nucleotides: 6. The CDR3 coding sequence is TGTGCCAGCAGTGAGAGGATAGGGGGCAACTATGGCTACACCTTC. It encodes CASSERIGGNYGYTF.

The chain joins TRBV25-1 to TRBJ2-7; D remains unclear. Germline lookup yields CDR1 MGHDK and CDR2 SYGVNS. V lost 5 bases and J 3 bases, leaving 11 bases between the germline ends. The CDR3 is made up of 13 amino acids. CDR3 loop: CASSFPNSYEQYF. CDR3 sequence (DNA): TGTGCCAGCAGTTTTCCGAATAGCTACGAGCAGTACTTC.

The gene calls are TRBV4-3 and TRBJ1-1; D unresolved. The germline gives CDR1 LGHNA, CDR2 YSLEER. This CDR3 is 16 amino acids long. V shed 0 bases and J shed 3 bases, with 14 bases lying between them. The CDR3 loop reads CASSQDMSDTYTEAFF. The CDR3 DNA follows: TGCGCCAGCAGCCAAGATATGAGCGACACCTACACTGAAGCTTTCTTT.

This sequence joins TRBV4-3 and TRBJ1-5; D is possibly TRBD1 (5 bases). The germline CDR1 and CDR2 sequences are LGHNA and YSLEER. With 0 bases removed from V and 7 bases from J, the gap between germline ends came to 13 bases. The CDR3 has 15 residues. As DNA, the CDR3 is TGCGCCAGCAGCCAAGATCGGAGGGACGGACAGCCCCAGCATTTT. As protein: CASSQDRRDGQPQHF.